These 18 T cell receptor beta chains were all obtained from the same sample, sequenced in a study of vaccination and CD4 T cells after COVID-19. These receptors are not linked to any known antigen. The Oncomine TCR Beta short-read assay sequenced DNA from cultured CD4+ T cells. Via MiXCR, TCRdb re-called the PCR reads, giving one row per CDR3 protein. The sample lists approximately 15,000 distinct CDR3 sequences, around 45% seen once, with under 8% in the top ten. Treatment in this sample: approximately 11-day PBMC culture with coronavirus spike peptide pools or control peptides (ViraFEST assay). The specimen was CD4+ T cells from blood, cultured in vitro, collected after SARS-CoV-2 vaccination. Receptor source: a human donor who had recovered from COVID-19.

The gene calls are TRBV6-5 and TRBJ1-1; D is unresolved. The CDR3 totals 13 residues. CDR1 is MNHEY, CDR2 SVGAGI, per germline. Trimming took off 4 bases at V and 4 bases at J, with 10 bases between the two ends. CDR3 DNA sequence: TGTGCCAGCAGTTTATCACGGGTCACTGAAGCTTTCTTT. This gives the protein CASSLSRVTEAFF.

V and J are TRBV28 and TRBJ1-1; D perhaps matches TRBD1 (5 bases). Germline V lookup: CDR1 MDHEN, CDR2 SYDVKM. Trimming pared 6 bases from V and 3 bases from J, leaving 17 bases between. The CDR3 consists of 15 residues. The CDR3 nucleotides are TGTGCCAGCAGCTCTATTGGGGGGGTGGACACTGAAGCTTTCTTT. It is translated as CASSSIGGVDTEAFF.

The J gene is TRBJ1-2, the V gene TRBV7-9, with unresolved D. The V and J ends lost 1 base and 3 bases respectively, with 9 bases between them. This CDR3 is built from 14 residues. Germline assignment: CDR1 SEHNR and CDR2 FQNEAQ (reference sequence). CDR3 residues: CASSLGLQYYGYTF. Written as DNA, the CDR3 is TGTGCCAGCAGCTTAGGGTTACAGTACTATGGCTACACCTTC. Filled out from reference TRBV7-9 and TRBJ1-2, the complete variable domain reads DTGVSQNPRHKITKRGQNVTFRCDPISEHNRLYWYRQTLGQGPEFLTYFQNEAQLEKSRLLSDRFSAERPKGSFSTLEIQRTEQGDSAMYLCASSLGLQYYGYTFGSGTRLTVV.

The CDR3 DNA sequence: TGTGCCACCAGCACAGACCTAGACAGGGCTGGAAACACCATATATTTT. This encodes CATSTDLDRAGNTIYF. The chain recombines TRBV15 with TRBJ1-3; 7 nucleotides align to TRBD1. The CDR3 contains 16 residues. The V and J ends lost 4 bases and 2 bases, in that order; junction bases with no gene match: 8. CDR1 is LNHNV, CDR2 YYDKDF, per germline (reference sequence).

By share, this clonotype ranks as medium-sized. The junction differs from germline at one of its ends, possibly a read error. This chain joins TRBV7-7 and TRBJ2-5; 7 positions agree with TRBD2. Germline assignment: CDR1 SSHAT and CDR2 FNYEAQ (reference sequence). This CDR3 is built from 13 residues. The DNA of the CDR3 is TGTGCTAGCAGCAGAAGCGGGACAGAGACCCAGTACTTC. This translates into CASSRSGTETQYF.

The rearrangement uses TRBV24-1 and TRBJ2-1, with 10 bases that match TRBD2. Germline CDR1 is KGHDR and CDR2 is SFDVKD. Trimming cost V 2 bases and J 0 bases; bases outside gene matches: 6. CDR3 size: 18 residues. CDR3 amino acids: CATSDSSGRDSSYNEQFF. The CDR3 DNA reads as TGTGCCACCAGTGATTCGAGCGGGAGGGACAGCTCCTACAATGAGCAGTTCTTC.

This clonotype was counted a few times. This chain uses TRBV11-2 with TRBJ2-1; the D is unclear. Trimming pared 2 bases from V and 9 bases from J, leaving 17 bases between. Germline CDR1 is SGHAT and CDR2 is FQNNGV. The CDR3 consists of 15 residues. The CDR3 spells CASSLLQPFLGEQFF. The CDR3 nucleotides are TGTGCCAGCAGCTTATTACAGCCCTTTCTAGGTGAGCAGTTCTTC.

Only one count was recorded for this clonotype. The chain has TRBV30 and TRBJ1-3, with TRBD1 matching 7 bases. CDR3 length: 15 residues. Looked up from germline, CDR1 is GTSNPN and CDR2 is SVGIG (reference sequence). Unmatched junction bases numbered 4, after V lost 2 bases and J lost 0 bases. The CDR3: CAWSRDRVSGNTIYF. The CDR3 DNA reads TGTGCCTGGAGTAGAGACAGGGTCTCTGGAAACACCATATATTTT.

This clonotype was picked up a small number of times. The V and J genes are TRBV15 and TRBJ1-2, with 7 bases aligning to TRBD1. V was clipped by 0 bases and J by 6 bases; unmatched bases: 7. This CDR3 contains 15 residues. Germline CDR1 and CDR2: LNHNV and YYDKDF (reference sequence). This chain's CDR3 is CATSRDPQGHNGYTF. The DNA for the CDR3 is TGTGCCACCAGCAGAGATCCACAGGGGCACAATGGCTACACCTTC.

There are a few counts of this clonotype. The chain combines TRBV6-1 with TRBJ2-3; 11 bases are a match to TRBD1. Germline V gene sequence: CDR1 MNHNS, CDR2 SASEGT. Trimming at V came to 4 bases and at J to 0 bases, leaving 0 bases not matched to a gene. The CDR3 totals 15 residues. The CDR3 reads CASSGDRGSTDTQYF. Here the CDR3 DNA reads TGTGCCAGCAGTGGGGACAGGGGGAGCACAGATACGCAGTATTTT.

Comments on this clonotype: The junction departs from germline at one end; a sequencing error may be responsible. The chain joins TRBV6-2 or TRBV6-3 to TRBJ2-3; 9 positions match TRBD2. CDR3 length: 15 residues. The germline V gene encodes CDR1 MNHEY and CDR2 SVGEGT. The CDR3 loop reads CASSYGALLAGRESF. CDR3 in DNA: TGTGCCAGCAGTTACGGGGCGCTCCTAGCGGGGAGAGAGAGCTTT.

The chain has TRBV12-3 or TRBV12-4 and TRBJ2-6; tentative D call: TRBD2 (6 bases). The CDR3 spans 15 residues. The V end lost 5 bases, the J end lost 2 bases, and 10 bases lay between the germline ends. The CDR3 DNA is TGTGCCAGCAGTCCAAGGAGGGCTGGGGCCAACGTCCTGACTTTC. It yields the protein CASSPRRAGANVLTF.

V and J are TRBV18 and TRBJ1-1, with unresolved D. Germline V gene sequence: CDR1 KGHSH, CDR2 LQKENI. Trimming removed 2 bases at V and 4 bases at J, with 8 bases between. This CDR3 is 13 amino acids long. CDR3 region: CASSPIQRTEAFF. The CDR3 nucleotides are TGTGCCAGCTCACCAATTCAGCGCACTGAAGCTTTCTTT. Complete variable domain (other parts from reference TRBV18 and TRBJ1-1): NAGVMQNPRHLVRRRGQEARLRCSPMKGHSHVYWYRQLPEEGLKFMVYLQKENIIDESGMPKERFSAEFPKEGPSILRIQQVVRGDSAAYFCASSPIQRTEAFFGQGTRLTVV.

The J gene is TRBJ2-1, the V gene TRBV5-1; 8 bases are shared with TRBD2. Germline V gene sequence: CDR1 SGHRS, CDR2 YFSETQ. The ends lost 4 bases at V and 6 bases at J; junction bases unmatched: 12. This CDR3 contains 16 residues. The CDR3 region is CASSPSLAGKTNEQFF. Here the CDR3 DNA reads TGCGCCAGCAGCCCGAGCCTAGCGGGCAAGACCAATGAGCAGTTCTTC.

The J gene is TRBJ2-1, the V gene TRBV6-1, with a possible D match to TRBD1 (5 bases). The CDR3 is 13 residues long. V was shortened by 7 bases and J by 8 bases, with 15 bases between the two germline ends. CDR1 is MNHNS and CDR2 is SASEGT in the germline V gene. This CDR3 reads CASNSPGKDEQFF. CDR3 bases: TGTGCCAGCAATTCCCCAGGGAAAGATGAGCAGTTCTTC.

This clonotype has a handful of counts. This chain joins TRBV4-3 and TRBJ1-5; D perhaps matches TRBD1 (5 bases). Germline V gives CDR1 LGHNA, CDR2 YSLEER. Trimming stripped 3 bases from V and 0 bases from J, with 6 bases between. This CDR3 has 14 amino acids. The CDR3 protein is CASSHRASNQPQHF. The CDR3 coding sequence is TGCGCCAGCAGCCACAGGGCTAGCAATCAGCCCCAGCATTTT.

The chain employs TRBV11-3 and TRBJ2-3; tentatively, D is TRBD1 (5 bases). Germline V gene lookup returns CDR1 SGHNT and CDR2 YENEEA. CDR3 length: 14 residues. Trimming removed 5 bases from V and 6 bases from J, with 15 bases in between. CDR3 loop: CASSQGADLDTQYF. The CDR3 DNA sequence: TGTGCCAGCAGCCAAGGGGCCGATCTGGATACGCAGTATTTT.

The V and J genes are TRBV28 and TRBJ2-3, with 13 positions matching TRBD2. With V trimmed by 5 bases and J by 6 bases, 11 bases remained unmatched. Per the germline V gene, CDR1 is MDHEN and CDR2 is SYDVKM. This CDR3 spans 17 amino acids. The CDR3 sequence: CASSPRRTSGSPDTQYF. In DNA, the CDR3 is TGTGCCAGCAGTCCGAGAAGGACTAGCGGGAGTCCCGATACGCAGTATTTT.